The clone carrying this T cell receptor (beta chain) was observed at least ten times. The antigen is undetermined. Germline V gives CDR1 MGHRA, CDR2 YSYEKL. The V end lost 1 base, the J end lost 7 bases, and 7 bases lay between the germline ends. CDR3 length: 13 residues. This entry comes from a study of CD8+CD57+ T cells in acquired aplastic anemia. Study in general: CD4+ and CD8+ cells, once sorted, gave DNA averaging roughly 3 ug.

Genomic DNA was employed as the template in profiling TCR beta VDJ and CDR3. From the reads, TCRdb called clonotypes with MiXCR, one entry per CDR3 protein. The sample gives 62,000 or so distinct CDR3 sequences, around half of which show up once; about 8.3% is in the top ten. Findings and caveats of the study: Significance was not reached for CD8+ Simpson's diversity between patients and controls. Overlap between patients and controls comprised about 30 CD8+ CDR3 sequences.

This chain joins TRBV4-1 and TRBJ2-2; D uncertain. The sequence came from a human donor in good health, serving as a control. The sequenced sample was sorted CD4+, CD8+, or CD8+CD57+ T cells (not recorded which) from PBMCs. The CDR3 DNA reads TGCGCCAGCAGCCAAGGGTTGAACGGGGAGCTGTTTTTT. Translated: CASSQGLNGELFF.